This T cell receptor beta chain was sequenced during a study of PD-L1 blockade in urothelial cancer. Study at large: Analyzed time points were 3 weeks (second dose) and 6 weeks after therapy began. T cells were recovered from blood samples at a median of 141,255. Notes on the study in general: Below-median pretreatment blood TCR clonality was associated with improved progression-free and overall survival.

Per germline, CDR1 LGHNA and CDR2 YSLEER. Trimming left V 6 bases short and J 5 bases short, with 19 bases between. The CDR3 loop spans 15 amino acids. Points on this clone: Its antigen is not known.

The time point: peripheral blood 6 weeks after treatment start. Patients in the study were battling locally advanced or metastatic urothelial carcinoma. The repertoire was sequenced with immunoSEQ multiplex PCR; TCRdb's copy has only in-frame clones and lacks some. The sample records some 120,000 clones, approximately 90% being singletons. This TCR was recovered from a man in his 60s with urothelial cancer. The sequenced sample was PBMCs, obtained around atezolizumab (anti-PD-L1) treatment. V is TRBV4-3 and J is TRBJ1-2; perhaps TRBD1 as D (5 bases). The CDR3 sequence: CASRAAVGGEYGYTF. DNA of the CDR3: TGCGCCAGCAGAGCCGCTGTGGGGGGAGAGTATGGCTACACCTTC.